The 29 T cell receptor beta chains in this list originate from one sample, sequenced in a study of radiation and T cells in renal cell carcinoma. TCRdb's copy holds only in-frame clones and misses some; the assay was immunoSEQ multiplex PCR. Here the sample spans tens of thousands of clones, 81% being singletons. Time point defined: blood 2 weeks post-SBRT. As for treatment: 15 Gy SBRT to primary tumor, nephrectomy 4 weeks later. The material was blood, obtained from a patient whose treatment included radiotherapy and nephrectomy. These receptors were taken from a man aged 55 to 70 with renal cell carcinoma.

The chain combines TRBV7-8 with TRBJ1-4; tentatively, D is TRBD1 (6 bases). The CDR3 contains 14 residues. CDR1 SGHVS and CDR2 FQNEAQ come from the germline V gene. V lost 2 bases and J 2 bases, leaving 6 bases between the germline ends. DNA of the CDR3: TGTGCCAGCAGCTTACAGGGGACTAATGAAAAACTGTTTTTT. This sequence encodes CASSLQGTNEKLFF.

The chain has TRBV27 and TRBJ2-7; D gene unclear. The CDR3 is 13 residues long. CDR1 is MNHEY, CDR2 SMNVEV, per germline (reference sequence). Trimming removed 6 bases at V and 1 base at J, with 10 bases between. The CDR3, as DNA: TGTGCCAGCAGCCCTACTGTTTCCTACGAGCAGTACTTC. Translated: CASSPTVSYEQYF.

The rearrangement links TRBV4-1 to TRBJ2-1, with D perhaps matching TRBD2 (5 bases). V lost 3 bases to trimming and J lost 3 bases, with 12 bases between them. Germline loops: CDR1 MGHRA, CDR2 YSYEKL. This CDR3 region has 15 residues. The CDR3 DNA reads as TGCGCCAGCAGCCACCCTAGCAGTAGCTACAATGAGCAGTTCTTC. Translation gives CASSHPSSSYNEQFF.

In the case of this clone: Other nucleotide sequences in the sample specify the same CDR3. The rearrangement links TRBV5-4 to TRBJ2-1; unclear D gene. Trimming took 2 bases from V and 4 from J, leaving 7 bases between them. Germline V lookup: CDR1 SGHNT, CDR2 YYREEE (reference sequence). This CDR3 region has 13 residues. The CDR3 loop is CASSFTEYNEQFF. In nucleotides, the CDR3 is TGTGCCAGCAGCTTTACTGAGTACAATGAGCAGTTCTTC. Looking up the rest from reference TRBV5-4 and TRBJ2-1 gives the full variable domain: ETGVTQSPTHLIKTRGQQVTLRCSSQSGHNTVSWYQQALGQGPQFIFQYYREEENGRGNFPPRFSGLQFPNYSSELNVNALELDDSALYLCASSFTEYNEQFFGPGTRLTVL.

The gene calls are TRBV18 and TRBJ1-2; no clear D. Germline CDR1 reads KGHSH; CDR2 reads LQKENI. V lost 0 bases to trimming and J lost 4 bases, with 9 bases between them. There are 14 residues in the CDR3. CDR3 amino acids: CASSPPSGVYGYTF. As DNA, the CDR3 is TGTGCCAGCTCACCACCGTCAGGTGTCTATGGCTACACCTTC.

This clone was counted a single time. As DNA, the CDR3 is TGTGCCACCAGCAGAGACAGGGGAACCTACGAGCAGTACTTC. It yields the protein CATSRDRGTYEQYF. V usage is TRBV15 and J usage is TRBJ2-7, with D possibly being TRBD1 (6 bases). CDR1 and CDR2 from the germline V gene are LNHNV and YYDKDF (reference sequence). This CDR3 has 14 residues. V lost 0 bases to trimming and J lost 2 bases, with 8 bases between them.

CDR3 in DNA: TGCAGTGCCAAGGGAGCCTACGAGCAGTACTTC. Protein product: CSAKGAYEQYF. The chain combines TRBV20-1 with TRBJ2-7, with a weak D call TRBD2 (5 bases). Trimming stripped 6 bases from V and 2 bases from J, with 8 bases between. Looked up from germline, CDR1 is DFQATT and CDR2 is SNEGSKA (reference sequence). The CDR3 is 11 amino acids.

This chain links TRBV11-2 with TRBJ2-7, with 13 positions matching TRBD2. The CDR3 runs to 15 residues. The J segment lost 9 bases and the V segment lost 5 bases, leaving 10 bases of the junction unmatched. From germline, CDR1 is SGHAT and CDR2 FQNNGV. The CDR3 DNA follows: TGTGCCAGCAGCCCGGGGACTAGCGGGACGCGGGGGCAGTACTTC. Its translation is CASSPGTSGTRGQYF.

V gene TRBV5-1 combines with J gene TRBJ2-7; D unresolved. CDR1 and CDR2 from the germline V gene are SGHRS and YFSETQ. This CDR3 is 14 amino acids long. Trimming pared 3 bases from V and 3 bases from J, leaving 13 bases between. CDR3 in amino acids: CASSSQIGGYEQYF. The CDR3 nucleotides are TGCGCCAGCAGCTCCCAAATTGGCGGCTACGAGCAGTACTTC.

The chain joins TRBV29-1 to TRBJ2-7; 8 bases are a match to TRBD2. The ends lost 1 base at V and 2 bases at J; junction bases unmatched: 7. Germline-derived CDR1 and CDR2 are SQVTM and ANQGSEA. The CDR3 consists of 15 residues. CDR3 bases: TGCAGCGTTGAAGTGCCTAGCGGGCAGGCCTACGAGCAGTACTTC. Its protein is CSVEVPSGQAYEQYF.

The chain couples TRBV19 to TRBJ1-2; TRBD1 matches at 12 bases. V trimming: 5 bases; J trimming: 5 bases; junction bases outside the gene matches: 9. The CDR3 consists of 16 residues. Germline V gene sequence: CDR1 LNHDA, CDR2 SQIVND (reference sequence). The CDR3 DNA reads as TGTGCCAGTAGTTCGGCCGGGACAGGGGGCTTGTATGGCTACACCTTC. It encodes CASSSAGTGGLYGYTF.

This clone came up once. The rearrangement joins TRBV7-2 to TRBJ2-5, with D possibly being TRBD2 (6 bases). CDR3 length equals 13 residues. Trimming removed 5 bases at V and 0 bases at J, with 7 bases between. From germline, CDR1 is SGHTA and CDR2 FQGNSA. In nucleotides, the CDR3 is TGTGCCAGCAGCCGGGGGTACCAAGAGACCCAGTACTTC. Amino acid sequence: CASSRGYQETQYF.

The rearrangement uses TRBV19 and TRBJ1-3; D ambiguous. V lost 5 bases, J lost 4 bases, and 15 bases lay in between. The CDR3 has 15 amino acids. CDR1 and CDR2 from the germline V gene are LNHDA and SQIVND (reference sequence). The chain's CDR3 is CASSPGPGPGNTIYF. In nucleotides, the CDR3 is TGTGCCAGTAGTCCCGGACCGGGTCCCGGAAACACCATATATTTT.

The chain couples TRBV21-1 to TRBJ2-7; the table's D call, TRBD1, has no DNA check behind it. TRBV21-1 is a documented pseudogene. This CDR3 spans 16 amino acids. DNA of the CDR3: TGTGCCAGCGGGGGCCCCGACAGAGACTACTCCTACGAGCAGTACTTC. Translating gives CASGGPDRDYSYEQYF.

The gene calls are TRBV7-2 and TRBJ2-7; D is unresolved. V was clipped by 1 base and J by 3 bases, with 13 bases between them. This CDR3 contains 15 residues. In germline, CDR1 is SGHTA, CDR2 FQGNSA. This CDR3 reads CASSLEAQWIYEQYF. The CDR3 DNA follows: TGTGCCAGCAGCTTAGAGGCCCAGTGGATCTACGAGCAGTACTTC.

The chain couples TRBV19 to TRBJ2-1, with a possible D match to TRBD2 (6 bases). The V end was cut by 3 bases, the J end by 0 bases, with 33 bases between. The CDR3 runs 23 residues. The germline gives CDR1 LNHDA, CDR2 SQIVND (reference sequence). CDR3 in amino acids: CASSIAYFRDGAGLISSYNEQFF. Written as DNA, the CDR3 is TGTGCCAGTAGTATCGCCTACTTCCGGGACGGTGCGGGACTGATTAGCTCCTACAATGAGCAGTTCTTC. The entire variable domain, with the rest obtained from reference TRBV19 and TRBJ2-1, is as follows: DGGITQSPKYLFRKEGQNVTLSCEQNLNHDAMYWYRQDPGQGLRLIYYSQIVNDFQKGDIAEGYSVSREKKESFPLTVTSAQKNPTAFYLCASSIAYFRDGAGLISSYNEQFFGPGTRLTVL.

The V gene is TRBV5-1, the J gene TRBJ2-5; 7 bases match TRBD1. Germline CDR1 SGHRS, CDR2 YFSETQ. The CDR3 sequence is 15 residues long. The junction had 7 bases not matched to a gene; V was cut back by 3 bases and J by 2 bases. The CDR3 is CASSSLGTAQETQYF. The CDR3 DNA sequence: TGCGCCAGCAGCTCCCTCGGGACAGCTCAAGAGACCCAGTACTTC.

The rearrangement uses TRBV5-4 and TRBJ2-7; D perhaps matches TRBD2 (6 bases). With 4 bases removed from V and 3 bases from J, the gap between germline ends came to 14 bases. Germline loops: CDR1 SGHNT, CDR2 YYREEE (reference sequence). The CDR3 has 14 amino acids. CDR3 region: CASSRPGDNYEQYF. The CDR3 DNA sequence: TGTGCCAGCAGCCGCCCGGGGGATAACTACGAGCAGTACTTC.

The rearrangement joins TRBV4-3 to TRBJ2-7; the match to TRBD1 covers 10 bases. CDR3 length equals 16 residues. Germline loops: CDR1 LGHNA, CDR2 YSLEER. Trimming took 1 base from V and 6 from J; bases not matched to a gene: 9. The CDR3 loop is CASSQGAPGQGIEQYF. CDR3 bases: TGCGCCAGCAGCCAAGGCGCGCCGGGACAGGGGATCGAGCAGTACTTC.

V is TRBV5-5 and J is TRBJ2-7; tentative D call: TRBD1 (6 bases). The CDR3 length is 16 residues. V was trimmed by 0 bases and J by 0 bases, leaving 13 bases between them. Germline V gene lookup returns CDR1 SGHKS and CDR2 YYEKEE (reference sequence). CDR3 sequence: CASSLAIGQTSYEQYF. CDR3 in DNA: TGTGCCAGCAGCTTGGCCATCGGACAGACCTCCTACGAGCAGTACTTC.

V and J are TRBV5-6 and TRBJ2-1; D unclear. Germline V CDR1 and CDR2: SGHDT, YYEEEE. The CDR3 loop spans 12 amino acids. The ends were cut back, 2 bases at V and 8 bases at J, with 8 bases in the middle. CDR3 nucleotide sequence: TGTGCCAGCAGCTTTATTGGGTATGAGCAGTTCTTC. It is translated as CASSFIGYEQFF.

This clone occurred a few times. The rearrangement joins TRBV5-1 to TRBJ1-2, with TRBD1 matching over 9 bases. V shed 7 bases, J shed 7 bases, and the junction held 14 bases outside the gene matches. The CDR3 has 15 residues. Germline loops: CDR1 SGHRS, CDR2 YFSETQ. The CDR3 region has the DNA TGCGCCAGCTCTACTACTGTCACAGGGGGCCGTGGCTACACCTTC. It codes for CASSTTVTGGRGYTF.

This clone was counted at least ten times. The chain joins TRBV19 to TRBJ2-7; no firm D call. V lost 0 bases to trimming and J lost 6 bases, with 12 bases between them. The CDR3 length is 14 residues. Germline values: CDR1 LNHDA, CDR2 SQIVND (reference sequence). The CDR3, as DNA: TGTGCCAGTAGTATAGATGTGACGTCCGGCGAGCAGTACTTC. Its translation is CASSIDVTSGEQYF. The full variable domain, in which reference TRBV19 and TRBJ2-7 provide the parts outside the CDR3, is DGGITQSPKYLFRKEGQNVTLSCEQNLNHDAMYWYRQDPGQGLRLIYYSQIVNDFQKGDIAEGYSVSREKKESFPLTVTSAQKNPTAFYLCASSIDVTSGEQYFGPGTRLTVT.

V usage is TRBV7-8 and J usage is TRBJ2-1, with TRBD2 as a possible D gene (6 bases). V lost 2 bases and J lost 6, with 14 bases in between. The CDR3 totals 15 residues. Germline V gene data show CDR1 as SGHVS and CDR2 as FQNEAQ. CDR3 bases: TGTGCCAGCAGCTTACTTACGGGGGAGAGCAATGAGCAGTTCTTC. Protein: CASSLLTGESNEQFF.

This chain joins TRBV18 and TRBJ2-2; TRBD1 matches 7 bases. The CDR3 covers 16 residues. CDR1 KGHSH and CDR2 LQKENI come from the germline V gene. Germline trimming cut 0 bases from V and 5 bases from J; bases unmatched to any gene: 6. CDR3 residues: CASSPPGQASTGELFF. The CDR3 coding sequence is TGTGCCAGCTCACCACCTGGACAGGCTTCGACCGGGGAGCTGTTTTTT.

V is TRBV6-5 and J is TRBJ1-1; D ambiguous. Trimming removed 2 bases from V and 5 bases from J, with 9 bases in between. Germline values: CDR1 MNHEY, CDR2 SVGAGI. This CDR3 contains 13 residues. The CDR3 DNA reads TGTGCCAGCAGTTACGTTTATGAGACTGAAGCTTTCTTT. Translating it yields CASSYVYETEAFF.

The chain recombines TRBV18 with TRBJ2-1, with TRBD1 matching over 10 bases. In germline, CDR1 is KGHSH, CDR2 LQKENI. This CDR3 contains 15 residues. V lost 5 bases to trimming and J lost 8 bases; unmatched junction nucleotides: 9. Here the CDR3 DNA reads TGTGCCAGCTCAGGTCGGACAGGGGGGATTGATGAGCAGTTCTTC. This sequence encodes CASSGRTGGIDEQFF.

The rearrangement links TRBV5-6 to TRBJ2-5, with TRBD2 matching over 9 bases. The J segment lost 5 bases and the V segment lost 3 bases, leaving 14 bases of the junction unmatched. The CDR3 covers 17 residues. The germline gives CDR1 SGHDT, CDR2 YYEEEE. In nucleotides, the CDR3 is TGTGCCAGCAGCTCAAGAGGTAGCGGGAGAGGTCGGGAGACCCAGTACTTC. This translates into CASSSRGSGRGRETQYF.

J is TRBJ2-3 and V is TRBV29-1; tentative D call: TRBD2 (6 bases). Germline CDR1 and CDR2: SQVTM and ANQGSEA. Between the trimmed V and J ends, which lost 4 bases and 2 bases, there was a span of 16 bases. CDR3 length: 15 residues. CDR3 in DNA: TGCAGCGTTGGTGAGCGGGTCAGCTCCACAGATACGCAGTATTTT. Translating it yields CSVGERVSSTDTQYF.